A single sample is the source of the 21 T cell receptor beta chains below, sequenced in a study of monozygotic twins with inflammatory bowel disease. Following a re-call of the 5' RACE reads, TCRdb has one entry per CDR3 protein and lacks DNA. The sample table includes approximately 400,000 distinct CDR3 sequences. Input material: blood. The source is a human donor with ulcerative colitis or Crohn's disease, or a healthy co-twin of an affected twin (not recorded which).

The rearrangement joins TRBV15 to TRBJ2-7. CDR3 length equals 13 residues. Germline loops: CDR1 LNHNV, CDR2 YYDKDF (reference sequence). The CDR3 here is CATSSADSYEQYF.

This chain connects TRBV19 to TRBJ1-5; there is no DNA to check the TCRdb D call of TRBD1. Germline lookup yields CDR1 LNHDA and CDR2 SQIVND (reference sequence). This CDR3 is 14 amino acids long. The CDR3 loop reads CASSGDRRYQPQHF.

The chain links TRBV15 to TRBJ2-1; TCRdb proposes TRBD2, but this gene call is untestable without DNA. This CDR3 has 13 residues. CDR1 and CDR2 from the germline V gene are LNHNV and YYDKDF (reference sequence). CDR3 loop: CATARMGHNEQFF.

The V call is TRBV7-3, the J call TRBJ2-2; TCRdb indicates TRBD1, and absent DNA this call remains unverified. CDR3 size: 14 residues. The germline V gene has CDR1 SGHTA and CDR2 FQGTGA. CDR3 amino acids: CASSLKGLPGELFF.

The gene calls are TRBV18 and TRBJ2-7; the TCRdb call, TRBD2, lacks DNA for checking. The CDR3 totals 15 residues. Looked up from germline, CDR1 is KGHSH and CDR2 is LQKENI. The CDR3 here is CASSLGGTKGYEQYF.

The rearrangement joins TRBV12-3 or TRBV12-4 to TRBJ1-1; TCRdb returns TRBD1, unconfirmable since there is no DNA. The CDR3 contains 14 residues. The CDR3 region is CASSLEVPGTEAFF.

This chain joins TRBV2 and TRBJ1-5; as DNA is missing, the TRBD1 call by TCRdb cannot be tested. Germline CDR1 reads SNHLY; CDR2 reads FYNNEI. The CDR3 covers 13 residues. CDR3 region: CASGRGALGPQHF.

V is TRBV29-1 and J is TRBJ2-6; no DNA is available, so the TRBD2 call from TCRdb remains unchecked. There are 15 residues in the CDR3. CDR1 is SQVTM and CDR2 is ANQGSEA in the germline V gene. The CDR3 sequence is CSVPREGPGANVLTF.

CDR3 sequence: CAWSRGDSYEQYF. J is TRBJ2-7 and V is TRBV30; TCRdb designates TRBD1, a call that cannot be tested without DNA. This CDR3 has 13 residues. Per germline, CDR1 GTSNPN and CDR2 SVGIG (reference sequence).

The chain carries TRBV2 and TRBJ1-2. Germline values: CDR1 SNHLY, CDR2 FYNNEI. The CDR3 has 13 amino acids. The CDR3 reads CASSVGSWDGYTF.

The CDR3 reads CATSPDREIYEQYF. The gene calls are TRBV15 and TRBJ2-7; without DNA, the TCRdb call of TRBD1 cannot be checked. The germline CDR1 and CDR2 sequences are LNHNV and YYDKDF (reference sequence). This CDR3 is built from 14 residues.

The CDR3 spells CASSYSQGNNQPQHF. The chain links TRBV6-5 to TRBJ1-5; lacking DNA, the TRBD1 call made by TCRdb goes unchecked. The length of the CDR3 is 15 residues. Germline V lookup: CDR1 MNHEY, CDR2 SVGAGI.

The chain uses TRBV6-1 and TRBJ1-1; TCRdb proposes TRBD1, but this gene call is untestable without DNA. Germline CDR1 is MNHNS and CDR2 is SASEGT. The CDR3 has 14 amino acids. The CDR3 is CASSIRDTNTEAFF.

The CDR3 loop reads CASTPSGQGDHEQYF. The J gene is TRBJ2-7, the V gene TRBV6-2 or TRBV6-3; TCRdb returns TRBD1, unconfirmable since there is no DNA. The CDR3 sequence is 15 residues long. Germline loops: CDR1 MNHEY, CDR2 SVGEGT.

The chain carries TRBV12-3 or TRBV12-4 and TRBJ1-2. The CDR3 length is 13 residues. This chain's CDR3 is CASSPSSDYGYTF.

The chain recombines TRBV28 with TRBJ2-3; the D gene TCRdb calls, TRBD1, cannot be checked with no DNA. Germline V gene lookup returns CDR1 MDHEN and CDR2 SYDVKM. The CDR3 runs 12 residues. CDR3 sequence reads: CASSLQGNTQYF.

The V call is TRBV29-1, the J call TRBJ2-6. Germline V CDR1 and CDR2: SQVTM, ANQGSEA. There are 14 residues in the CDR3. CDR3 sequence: CSVEMYSGANVLTF.

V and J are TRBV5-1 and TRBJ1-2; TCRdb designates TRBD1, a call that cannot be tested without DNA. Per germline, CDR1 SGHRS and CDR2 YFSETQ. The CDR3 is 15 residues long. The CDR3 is CASSLVSRLIYGYTF.

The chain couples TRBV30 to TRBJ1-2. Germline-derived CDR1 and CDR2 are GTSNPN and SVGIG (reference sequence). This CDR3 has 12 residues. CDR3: CAWSRGIYGYTF.

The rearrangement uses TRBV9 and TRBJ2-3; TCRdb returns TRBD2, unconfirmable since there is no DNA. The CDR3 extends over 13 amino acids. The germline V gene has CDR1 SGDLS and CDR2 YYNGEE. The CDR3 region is CASSVGLVDTQYF.

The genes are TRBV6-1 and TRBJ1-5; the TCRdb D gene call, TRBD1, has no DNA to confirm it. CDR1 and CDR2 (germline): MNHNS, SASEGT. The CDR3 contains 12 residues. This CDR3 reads CASGQGNQPQHF.